What follows is one TCR beta chain and its context. What it binds is not known. CDR1 and CDR2 (germline): MDHEN, SYDVKM. Trimming removed 2 bases from V and 1 base from J; junction bases left unmatched: 4. The CDR3 extends over 15 amino acids. TCRbeta libraries were built with three rounds of nested PCR, modified from ARM-PCR. One entry per CDR3 protein results from TCRdb running MiXCR on the multiplex PCR reads. The sample lists around 210,000 distinct CDR3 sequences, around 70% occurring once. This sample stems from a study of tumor and adjacent non-tumor tissue in lung cancer. Findings and caveats of the study: Shorter survival was associated with higher TCR diversity in tumors. In normal lung, the top 100 clones were significantly more dominant than in tumor.

RNA was extracted from bulk tissue without any cell sorting. Newly diagnosed lung cancer patients had thoracic surgery in China, August–late 2014, without prior chemotherapy. This receptor was obtained from a man between 60 and 75 years old with non-small cell lung cancer. The chain employs TRBV28 and TRBJ2-5; 7 positions match TRBD2. Sequencing was carried out using lung tumor tissue. The CDR3 sequence is CASSLRSGGQETQYF. CDR3 sequence (DNA): TGTGCCAGCAGTTTAAGGTCGGGGGGCCAAGAGACCCAGTACTTC.